This TCR beta chain originates from a study of cytomegalovirus exposure and HLA in healthy donors. Both 60 Vbeta primers and 13 Jbeta primers went into the PCR. Profiling relied on immunoSEQ multiplex PCR, and the TCRdb table lists in-frame clones only, not all of them. The sample has around 150,000 clones; roughly 85% are singletons. Deletions cut 1 base from V and 1 base from J, with 5 bases between. CDR1 and CDR2 from the germline V gene are SGHAT and FQNNGV. There are 13 residues in the CDR3. V usage is TRBV11-2 and J usage is TRBJ2-7; a weak D match, TRBD2 (5 bases). What was sequenced was PBMCs. This clonotype originated in a woman in her 50s in good health and CMV-seropositive. The CDR3 coding sequence is TGTGCCAGCAGCTTAGGGGAGTCCTACGAGCAGTACTTC. This encodes CASSLGESYEQYF.